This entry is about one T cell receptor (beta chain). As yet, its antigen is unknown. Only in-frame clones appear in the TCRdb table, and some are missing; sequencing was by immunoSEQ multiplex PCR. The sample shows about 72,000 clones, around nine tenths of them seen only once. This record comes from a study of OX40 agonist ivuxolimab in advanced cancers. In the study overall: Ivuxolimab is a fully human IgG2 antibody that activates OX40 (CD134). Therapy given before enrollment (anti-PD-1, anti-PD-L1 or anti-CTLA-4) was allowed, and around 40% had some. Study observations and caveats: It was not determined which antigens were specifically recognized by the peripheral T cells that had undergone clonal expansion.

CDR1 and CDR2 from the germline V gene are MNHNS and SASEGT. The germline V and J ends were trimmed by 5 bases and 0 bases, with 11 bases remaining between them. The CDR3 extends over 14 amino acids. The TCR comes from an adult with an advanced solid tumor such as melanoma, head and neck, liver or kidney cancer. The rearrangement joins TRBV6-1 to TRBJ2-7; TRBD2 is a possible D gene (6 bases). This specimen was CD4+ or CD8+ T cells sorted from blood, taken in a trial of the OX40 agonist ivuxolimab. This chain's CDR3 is CASSTRGLSYEQYF. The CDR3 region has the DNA TGTGCCAGCAGTACCCGGGGACTCTCCTACGAGCAGTACTTC.